This TCR beta chain was obtained from a study of T-cell reconstitution after alpha-beta-depleted transplantation in children. The study's findings and limits: There were some patients whose high TCRbeta diversity at day 60 came from surviving recipient T cells and thymic progenitors. It was newly produced T cells that mostly accounted for T-cell counts and diversity one year after transplant. It was reported that alpha-beta T cells came from several hundred expanded graft clones (about two months after transplant).

TCRbeta library construction was performed incorporating unique molecular identifiers. MiXCR was run by TCRdb on the PCR reads, yielding one entry per CDR3 protein. This table holds 750,000 to 950,000 distinct CDR3 sequences, roughly 15% found once. With respect to this clonotype: The antigen is unknown.

This receptor was identified in a male patient under 18 who had a stem cell transplant for acute lymphoblastic leukemia, so the T cells may come from the graft donor. Sequenced material: PBMCs, mostly from graft donor cells, taken 360 days after TCRalphabeta/CD19-depleted stem cell transplant.

CDR3 nucleotides: TGCAGCGTTGATAGCGGGCACAGGGGCCGATACGAGCAGTACTTC. This translates into CSVDSGHRGRYEQYF. The J gene is TRBJ2-7, the V gene TRBV29-1; D tentatively reads TRBD1 or TRBD2 (7 bases each). CDR3 length equals 15 residues. From germline, CDR1 is SQVTM and CDR2 ANQGSEA. V was pared by 3 bases and J by 4 bases, with 19 bases between.